A single sample gave rise to the 26 T cell receptor beta chains below, sequenced in a study of blood T cell repertoires in COVID-19. Here immunoSEQ multiplex PCR was the method, and the copy in TCRdb shows in-frame clones only, minus some. The sample consists of around 170,000 clones, over 75% of them appearing once. Material for sequencing was peripheral blood. These receptors all come from a man between 65 and 85 years old with active or convalescent COVID-19.

The V and J genes are TRBV7-2 and TRBJ2-2; TRBD2 matches 11 bases. Per germline, CDR1 SGHTA and CDR2 FQGNSA. This CDR3 comprises 17 residues. The V and J ends lost 1 base and 6 bases, in that order; junction bases with no gene match: 7. Here the CDR3 reads CASSLGRLAGRAGELFF. The CDR3 nucleotides are TGTGCCAGCAGCTTAGGGAGACTAGCGGGAAGGGCCGGGGAGCTGTTTTTT.

This clone was detected once. The genes are TRBV5-1 and TRBJ2-5; D unclear. Between the trimmed V and J ends, which lost 0 bases and 1 base, there was a span of 7 bases. This CDR3 has 14 amino acids. The germline V gene encodes CDR1 SGHRS and CDR2 YFSETQ. CDR3 sequence (DNA): TGCGCCAGCAGCTTGGAGTACAGCCAAGAGACCCAGTACTTC. Its translation is CASSLEYSQETQYF.

V and J are TRBV10-1 and TRBJ2-1; TRBD2 aligns across 11 bases. With 6 bases clipped from V and 5 bases from J, the junction kept 3 bases outside the gene matches. The CDR3 has 14 amino acids. In germline, CDR1 is WNHNN, CDR2 SYGVQD (reference sequence). The CDR3 DNA sequence: TGCGCCAGCAGCGGGACTAGCGGAGACAATGAGCAGTTCTTC. It translates to CASSGTSGDNEQFF.

The chain combines TRBV3-1 (or the pseudogene TRBV3-2) with TRBJ2-3, with TRBD2 identical over 9 bases. The CDR3 is 14 residues long. Germline V CDR1 and CDR2: LGHDT, YNNKEL (reference sequence). V lost 4 bases to trimming and J lost 8 bases; unmatched junction nucleotides: 7. The CDR3 DNA follows: TGTGCCAGCAGCCCTAGCGGGGTCCCACGTACGCAGTATTTT. This codes for CASSPSGVPRTQYF.

The chain is built from TRBV3-1 (or the pseudogene TRBV3-2) and TRBJ1-2; TRBD1 matches 8 bases. V trimming: 2 bases; J trimming: 7 bases; junction bases outside the gene matches: 9. This CDR3 spans 15 amino acids. Germline assignment: CDR1 LGHDT and CDR2 YNNKEL (reference sequence). The CDR3 DNA sequence: TGTGCCAGCAGCCAAAGGTTCCAGGGGGCCGGTGGCTACACCTTC. It encodes CASSQRFQGAGGYTF.

This clone was seen just once. V gene TRBV28 combines with J gene TRBJ1-5; D uncertain. Trimming took off 10 bases at V and 4 bases at J, with 14 bases between the two ends. CDR1 and CDR2 (germline): MDHEN, SYDVKM. The CDR3 sequence is 13 residues long. CDR3 in DNA: TGTGCCACCCACCCTGCGGGGAATCAGCCCCAGCATTTT. It encodes CATHPAGNQPQHF.

This clone occurred once. The chain carries TRBV7-9 and TRBJ1-4; 8 nucleotides match TRBD1. V was clipped by 1 base and J by 2 bases; unmatched bases: 12. The CDR3 has 19 amino acids. Germline V gene lookup returns CDR1 SEHNR and CDR2 FQNEAQ (reference sequence). The CDR3 protein is CASSLDSRTGITTNEKLFF. In DNA form, the CDR3 reads TGTGCCAGCAGCTTAGACTCTAGGACAGGGATCACTACTAATGAAAAACTGTTTTTT.

This clone occurred once. The V gene is TRBV28, the J gene TRBJ2-1, with TRBD1 matching 8 bases. CDR1 MDHEN and CDR2 SYDVKM come from the germline V gene. The CDR3 runs to 13 residues. The trim removed 3 bases at V and 5 bases at J, leaving 0 bases unmatched. The CDR3 nucleotides are TGTGCCAGCAGTTTGGACAGGGACAATGAGCAGTTCTTC. Translating gives CASSLDRDNEQFF.

This sequence joins TRBV5-1 and TRBJ1-6, with 9 bases lining up with TRBD1. The CDR3 loop spans 15 amino acids. V gave up 1 base and J gave up 7 bases; unmatched junction bases: 3. Germline CDR1 and CDR2: SGHRS and YFSETQ. The DNA for the CDR3 is TGCGCCAGCAGCTTGCTTGGACAGGGGAATTCACCCCTCCACTTT. Encoded protein: CASSLLGQGNSPLHF.

This sequence joins TRBV14 and TRBJ2-2, with D maybe TRBD1 (6 bases). The CDR3 contains 16 residues. With 2 bases removed from V and 4 bases from J, the gap between germline ends came to 14 bases. Looked up from germline, CDR1 is SGHDN and CDR2 is FVKESK. CDR3 nucleotides: TGTGCCAGCAGCCAAACCCCAGGGGCCGGCACCGGGGAGCTGTTTTTT. This encodes CASSQTPGAGTGELFF.

The chain employs TRBV25-1 and TRBJ1-2; TRBD1 aligns across 8 bases. This CDR3 has 13 amino acids. V dropped 6 bases and J dropped 3; count of bases not matched to a gene: 3. CDR1 MGHDK and CDR2 SYGVNS come from the germline V gene. CDR3 in amino acids: CASSRQGYYGYTF. CDR3 sequence (DNA): TGTGCCAGCAGCCGACAGGGGTACTATGGCTACACCTTC.

The J gene is TRBJ1-1, the V gene TRBV30; 8 bases are a match to TRBD1. The junction had 5 bases not matched to a gene; V was cut back by 4 bases and J by 4 bases. CDR1 and CDR2 (germline): GTSNPN, SVGIG (reference sequence). The CDR3 spans 13 residues. The CDR3 sequence: CAWTGGAFTEAFF. CDR3 sequence (DNA): TGTGCCTGGACAGGGGGCGCATTCACTGAAGCTTTCTTT.

This clone turned up a few times. The chain uses TRBV11-2 and TRBJ1-1; D remains unclear. Germline CDR1 is SGHAT and CDR2 is FQNNGV. Trimming removed 1 base at V and 2 bases at J, with 5 bases between. This CDR3 has 13 residues. The CDR3 sequence is CASSLVYNTEAFF. The CDR3 bases are TGTGCCAGCAGCTTAGTATATAACACTGAAGCTTTCTTT.

The chain carries TRBV4-1 and TRBJ2-7, with 10 bases lining up with TRBD1. The CDR3 runs to 16 residues. The J segment lost 1 base and the V segment lost 4 bases, leaving 7 bases of the junction unmatched. From germline, CDR1 is MGHRA and CDR2 YSYEKL. The CDR3 nucleotides read TGCGCCAGCAGCCGGTCTCCGGGACAGGGGTCCTACGAGCAGTACTTC. This codes for CASSRSPGQGSYEQYF.

This clone was seen just once. The chain joins TRBV5-1 to TRBJ2-3; maybe TRBD2 (6 bases). The V gene lost 9 bases and the J gene lost 2 bases, with 16 bases spanning the gap. From germline, CDR1 is SGHRS and CDR2 YFSETQ. The CDR3 is 14 amino acids. The CDR3 protein is CATTTGGVTDTQYF. CDR3 in DNA: TGCGCCACTACCACCGGGGGAGTCACAGATACGCAGTATTTT.

V is TRBV5-1 and J is TRBJ1-1; D remains unclear. The CDR3 runs 14 residues. Germline V lookup: CDR1 SGHRS, CDR2 YFSETQ. Trimming stripped 3 bases from V and 0 bases from J, with 9 bases between. For the CDR3, the DNA is TGCGCCAGCAGCTCCGGGTGGGTGAACACTGAAGCTTTCTTT. It encodes CASSSGWVNTEAFF.

This clone was picked up one time. The chain recombines TRBV24-1 with TRBJ2-2, with a possible D match to TRBD1 (6 bases). Per the germline V gene, CDR1 is KGHDR and CDR2 is SFDVKD. Trimming removed 5 bases at V and 1 base at J, with 10 bases between. The CDR3 spans 15 residues. The CDR3 spells CATSAGDWNTGELFF. In DNA form, the CDR3 reads TGTGCCACCAGTGCAGGGGATTGGAACACCGGGGAGCTGTTTTTT.

The CDR3 nucleotides read TGTGCCAGCAGCTTACTTACGGGGGGTACTACCTACGAGCAGTACTTC. This sequence encodes CASSLLTGGTTYEQYF. This sequence joins TRBV5-4 and TRBJ2-7, with 7 positions matching TRBD2. Germline CDR1 and CDR2: SGHNT and YYREEE (reference sequence). Trimming took 2 bases from V and 2 from J; bases not matched to a gene: 10. The CDR3 totals 16 residues.

The rearrangement uses TRBV9 and TRBJ1-1; D is undetermined. This CDR3 has 15 residues. CDR1 is SGDLS, CDR2 YYNGEE, per germline. V dropped 0 bases and J dropped 3 bases, with 12 bases sitting between them. This CDR3 reads CASSVVGTQDTEAFF. The CDR3 DNA is TGTGCCAGCAGCGTAGTGGGCACCCAGGACACTGAAGCTTTCTTT.

In its sample, this clone was seen once. The V call is TRBV28, the J call TRBJ1-5; D call uncertain. Between the trimmed V and J ends, which lost 7 bases and 4 bases, there was a span of 11 bases. CDR3 length: 13 amino acids. Germline loops: CDR1 MDHEN, CDR2 SYDVKM. CDR3 sequence reads: CASTLTGNQPQHF. CDR3 DNA: TGTGCCAGCACCCTTACGGGTAATCAGCCCCAGCATTTT.

This sequence joins TRBV10-3 and TRBJ2-5, with TRBD1 matching 8 bases. This CDR3 has 19 amino acids. V gave up 1 base and J gave up 1 base; unmatched junction bases: 14. CDR1 and CDR2 from the germline V gene are ENHRY and SYGVKD. The CDR3 spells CAISELGSVNRGIQETQYF. The CDR3 DNA is TGTGCCATCAGTGAGTTGGGGAGTGTTAACAGGGGGATCCAAGAGACCCAGTACTTC.

The V call is TRBV30, the J call TRBJ1-1; TRBD1 might be the D (5 bases). The germline CDR1 and CDR2 sequences are GTSNPN and SVGIG (reference sequence). CDR3 length equals 14 residues. V lost 8 bases and J 0 bases, leaving 16 bases between the germline ends. In nucleotides, the CDR3 is TGTGCCAGGGGTGAGGGCATTATGAACACTGAAGCTTTCTTT. Its translation: CARGEGIMNTEAFF.

This clone was recorded a few times. The DNA for the CDR3 is TGTGCCAGCAGCCTCAAACCGGGACAGGGTTTCGGGCAGTACTTC. Translating gives CASSLKPGQGFGQYF. The V and J genes are TRBV13 and TRBJ2-7; 9 positions match TRBD1. V shed 5 bases, J shed 9 bases, and the junction held 14 bases outside the gene matches. The CDR3 sequence is 15 residues long. Germline lookup yields CDR1 PRHDT and CDR2 FYEKMQ (reference sequence). Using reference TRBV13 and TRBJ2-7 for the parts outside the CDR3, the full variable domain is AAGVIQSPRHLIKEKRETATLKCYPIPRHDTVYWYQQGPGQDPQFLISFYEKMQSDKGSIPDRFSAQQFSDYHSELNMSSLELGDSALYFCASSLKPGQGFGQYFGPGTRLTVT.

DNA for the CDR3: TGTGCCAGCTCACGAGGCGGGGGGGTCAGTGAGCAGTACTTC. The encoded protein is CASSRGGGVSEQYF. The gene calls are TRBV18 and TRBJ2-7; TRBD2 matches 9 bases. CDR1 KGHSH and CDR2 LQKENI come from the germline V gene. The CDR3 extends over 14 amino acids. Germline trimming cut 4 bases from V and 7 bases from J; bases unmatched to any gene: 8.

The rearrangement uses TRBV9 and TRBJ2-2; the D gene is possibly TRBD2 (7 bases). The germline V gene has CDR1 SGDLS and CDR2 YYNGEE. Trimming removed 4 bases at V and 3 bases at J, with 16 bases between. CDR3 length: 16 amino acids. The CDR3 DNA follows: TGTGCCAGCAGCCCGAGGGGGGGTTCGGACACCGGGGAGCTGTTTTTT. Translating gives CASSPRGGSDTGELFF.

The J gene is TRBJ2-7, the V gene TRBV3-1 (or the pseudogene TRBV3-2); 10 positions agree with TRBD1. V trimming: 4 bases; J trimming: 3 bases; junction bases outside the gene matches: 9. This CDR3 has 16 residues. In germline, CDR1 is LGHDT, CDR2 YNNKEL (reference sequence). The CDR3 DNA follows: TGTGCCAGCAGCCCTTCTTTGGGACAGGGGATCTACGAGCAGTACTTC. Its protein is CASSPSLGQGIYEQYF.